Below, 2 T cell receptor beta chains from the same sample are listed, as sequenced in a study of cytomegalovirus exposure and HLA in healthy donors. Researchers ran the PCR with 60 Vbeta and 13 Jbeta primers. Some clones are missing from TCRdb's copy, which holds only in-frame ones; the method was immunoSEQ multiplex PCR. Of about 200,000 clones in the sample, around 70% were seen once. The sample consisted of PBMCs. Source of these receptors: a man aged 40-49 years in good health and CMV-seropositive.

This clone was seen more than once but under ten times. The chain combines TRBV29-1 with TRBJ2-7; tentatively, D is TRBD1 (6 bases). Per germline, CDR1 SQVTM and CDR2 ANQGSEA. The CDR3 contains 13 residues. Trimming shortened V by 3 bases and J by 1 base, and 10 bases separated the two germline ends. CDR3 protein: CSVERTDSYEQYF. CDR3 sequence (DNA): TGCAGCGTTGAGCGGACAGATTCCTACGAGCAGTACTTC.

This clone has just a few counts. The rearrangement uses TRBV11-3 and TRBJ2-2; TRBD1 aligns across 7 bases. J lost 2 bases, V lost 5 bases, and 5 bases had no gene match. Germline V gene lookup returns CDR1 SGHNT and CDR2 YENEEA. CDR3 size: 15 residues. The CDR3 is CASSPGQTNTGELFF. The CDR3 coding sequence is TGTGCCAGCAGCCCGGGACAGACTAACACCGGGGAGCTGTTTTTT.